What follows is one T cell receptor (beta chain) and its context. This clone was picked up one time. The antigen it binds to is not known. Base qualities are not provided; no much larger clone lies one nucleotide away. There are 17 amino acids in the CDR3, from cysteine to phenylalanine inclusive. The sequence is cut down to CDR3 DNA, 51 bases in frame from base 1. V loses 1 base, J loses 3 bases, and the germline ends lie 18 bases apart. These data are taken from a study of radiation and T cells in renal cell carcinoma (dated by TCRdb to about 2020). Notes on the research overall: The samples were obtained from a clinical trial, where primary renal cell carcinomas were treated with 15 Gy stereotactic body radiation therapy and then removed by nephrectomy 4 weeks afterward. TCR beta sequencing covered some 55 samples in total, comprising some 25 tumors and some 27 peripheral blood samples. A total of roughly 3,900,000 unique CDR3 nucleotide sequences, encoding 2,500,000 or so unique CDR3 amino acid sequences, were found across all 50 or so samples.

What the time point label conveys for this sample: blood 2 weeks post-SBRT. What this sample's treatment or condition label stands for: 15 Gy SBRT to primary tumor, nephrectomy 4 weeks later. To track tumor-enriched clonotypes, serial peripheral blood was sampled from radiation-treated patients at baseline and at 2 weeks and 4 weeks after SBRT. Every patient's renal cell carcinoma showed clear cell pathology. The QIAamp DNA Blood Mini Kit (Qiagen) was used to prepare genomic DNA for TCR sequencing. The analyses included only samples that passed all quality control checks. TCR beta libraries were generated from genomic DNA with the immunoSEQ kit, following the manufacturer's recommendations. To prepare the libraries, a first multiplex PCR with proprietary primers was run, followed by a second PCR that added unique barcodes, and a bead cleanup was done after each round. A positive control reaction and a negative control reaction, both provided in the kit, were run with every batch of samples. The final libraries were assessed on an Agilent 4200 TapeStation D1000 ScreenTape, pooled by volume, and quantified by qPCR. An Illumina NextSeq500 fitted with a MidOutput 150-cycle cartridge performed the sequencing, running 156 Read1 cycles and 15 Index1 cycles with the kit's custom primers. The pooled library was loaded at 0.95 to 1 pM with about 21% PhiX control spiked in. In the source study's methods: The vendor-processed data were analyzed in R, and a clonotype was defined as all T cells that share the same CDR3 nucleotide sequence. For clone abundance analyses, frequencies were normalized to the 10,000 most abundant clones in each sample. Public T cell clones, which averaged fewer than five per sample, were removed prior to analysis. A difference in abundance of at least 32-fold between compartments was used to define tumor-enriched and baseline blood-enriched clonotypes. A beta-binomial differential abundance model was used to identify clonotypes that expanded or contracted between blood time points. Tumor-blood repertoire similarity was measured with the Baroni-Urbani and Buser coefficient, and group comparisons used two-tailed Wilcoxon tests in R. In its TCRdb copy, this immuneACCESS table keeps in-frame sequences only and misses some clones. Where compared with another copy, unresolved V genes explain less than half of these, and the others have no known cause. V and J calls and clone size are those listed in that table; D and trimming were worked out from the DNA. The sample records some 60,000 clones, around three quarters of which are singletons. The ten largest clones capture less than 7.5% of the sample.

What the work shows at the level of the full study, not this receptor alone: The single-armed trial design could not address effects of radiation dose or scheduling on the TCR repertoire. No pretreatment tumor biopsies were available, so the baseline intratumoral presence of clonotypes could not be determined. An increase in top tumor clonotypes in blood was observed from baseline to 2 weeks post-radiation, followed by contraction by 4 weeks, which was taken to suggest transient expansion of tumor-resident clones. Blood repertoire dynamics were not followed beyond 4 weeks after treatment.

The sample in question was blood, obtained from a patient whose treatment included radiotherapy and nephrectomy. The chain is made from TRBV23-1 and TRBJ1-2, with TRBD1 as a weak D call on 5 bases. TRBV23-1 is flagged as an ORF with uncertain function. The source is a man aged 55 to 70 with renal cell carcinoma. CDR3 loop: CASSQFPSLDSYYGYTF. The DNA sequence is TGCGCCAGCAGTCAATTCCCCAGCCTCGACAGCTACTATGGCTACACCTTC.